The sequence of this TCR beta chain was determined in a study of T cell responses to AZD1222 COVID-19 vaccine. Assay used: immunoSEQ multiplex PCR; TCRdb lists only in-frame clones, some missing. The sample lists approximately 90,000 clones; roughly 92% were seen once. With respect to this clone: Its specificity is unknown.

With 1 base removed from V and 3 bases from J, the gap between germline ends came to 8 bases. CDR1 is SGDLS, CDR2 YYNGEE, per germline. This CDR3 comprises 15 residues. Findings and caveats of the study: Repertoires were obtained only post-peak T cell response. Spike regions recognized by vaccine-associated CD4 TCRs spanned the protein, led by 160-218 and 743-854.

The TCR originated in an adult in good health. The sample was peripheral blood, taken on day 0 of AZD1222 vaccination. The V call is TRBV9, the J call TRBJ1-6; perhaps TRBD1 as D (5 bases). The CDR3 region has the DNA TGTGCCAGCAGCGTATCAGGGAACTATAATTCACCCCTCCACTTT. Translation: CASSVSGNYNSPLHF.